Presented here are 4 T cell receptor beta chains from one specimen sequenced in a study of T cell changes during pregnancy in multiple sclerosis. This table comes from immunoSEQ multiplex PCR, and its TCRdb copy is limited to in-frame clones, with some not included. This sample has about 54,000 clones, with around 90% found just once. The input for sequencing was peripheral blood, taken after pregnancy. The origin of the receptors is a female donor in good health, enrolled as a control in a pregnancy study.

Note on this clone: One end of the junction does not line up with germline, which may come from a read error. The chain is built from TRBV6-5 and TRBJ2-4; 10 positions agree with TRBD1. Germline CDR1 and CDR2: MNHEY and SVGAGI. The CDR3 length is 15 residues. The chain's CDR3 is CASSYFATGGASLNF. The CDR3 nucleotides are TGTGCCAGCAGTTACTTCGCGACAGGGGGCGCATCCCTGAACTTC.

This clone appeared a few times. This chain links TRBV19 with TRBJ1-2; a weak D match, TRBD1 (6 bases). The CDR3 consists of 12 residues. V dropped 7 bases and J dropped 6 bases, with 12 bases sitting between them. CDR1 LNHDA and CDR2 SQIVND come from the germline V gene (reference sequence). The CDR3 sequence: CASTARTDGYTF. CDR3 bases: TGTGCCAGTACCGCCCGGACAGATGGCTACACCTTC.

The V call is TRBV11-2, the J call TRBJ1-5; 9 bases match TRBD1. The CDR3 length is 14 residues. The J segment lost 7 bases and the V segment lost 5 bases, leaving 6 bases of the junction unmatched. The germline CDR1 and CDR2 sequences are SGHAT and FQNNGV. The DNA for the CDR3 is TGTGCCAGCAGCCCCGGGACAGGGAACCAGCCCCAGCATTTT. It is translated as CASSPGTGNQPQHF. The full variable domain, rest sourced from reference TRBV11-2 and TRBJ1-5, is EAGVAQSPRYKIIEKRQSVAFWCNPISGHATLYWYQQILGQGPKLLIQFQNNGVVDDSQLPKDRFSAERLKGVDSTLKIQPAKLEDSAVYLCASSPGTGNQPQHFGDGTRLSIL.

This chain uses TRBV5-1 with TRBJ2-7, with 12 nucleotides matching TRBD1. There are 16 residues in the CDR3. The trim removed 4 bases at V and 6 bases at J, leaving 11 bases unmatched. Germline V gene sequence: CDR1 SGHRS, CDR2 YFSETQ. The CDR3 region is CASSPLLGTGGPEQYF. The DNA for the CDR3 is TGCGCCAGCAGCCCCCTTCTAGGGACAGGGGGCCCCGAGCAGTACTTC.